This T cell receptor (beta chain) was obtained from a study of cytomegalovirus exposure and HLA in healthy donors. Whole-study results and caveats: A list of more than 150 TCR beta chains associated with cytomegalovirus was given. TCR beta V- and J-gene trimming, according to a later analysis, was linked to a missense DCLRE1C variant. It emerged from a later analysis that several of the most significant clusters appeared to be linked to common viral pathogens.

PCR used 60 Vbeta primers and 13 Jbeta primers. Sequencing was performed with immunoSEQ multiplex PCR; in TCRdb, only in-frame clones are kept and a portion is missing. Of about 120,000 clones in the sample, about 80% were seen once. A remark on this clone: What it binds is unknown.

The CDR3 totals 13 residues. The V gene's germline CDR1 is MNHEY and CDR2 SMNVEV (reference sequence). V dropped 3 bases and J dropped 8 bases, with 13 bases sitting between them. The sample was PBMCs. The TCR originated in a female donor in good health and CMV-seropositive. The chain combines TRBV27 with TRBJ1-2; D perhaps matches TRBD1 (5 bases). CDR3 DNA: TGTGCCAGCAGTTTTGGGGCAGGGAACGGCTACACCTTC. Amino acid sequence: CASSFGAGNGYTF.